These 9 T cell receptor beta chains were sequenced from one sample in a study of CD8+ T cells in alopecia areata. Extracted RNA was reverse transcribed into cDNA, the sequencing template. Assay used: immunoSEQ multiplex PCR; TCRdb lists only in-frame clones, some missing. The sample consists of fewer than 150,000 clones, about two fifths of them appearing once. The specimen sequenced was CD4+ T cells sorted from blood. These receptors came from a human donor with alopecia areata.

J is TRBJ1-2 and V is TRBV29-1; D remains unclear. The CDR3 length is 13 residues. V shed 6 bases and J shed 0 bases, with 11 bases lying between them. Per germline, CDR1 SQVTM and CDR2 ANQGSEA. In DNA, the CDR3 is TGCAGCGTCACCGGGAGAGCTAACTATGGCTACACCTTC. This sequence encodes CSVTGRANYGYTF.

The chain uses TRBV7-2 and TRBJ2-2; TRBD2 matches 11 bases. The CDR3 spans 16 residues. CDR1 SGHTA and CDR2 FQGNSA come from the germline V gene. J was trimmed by 5 bases and V by 5 bases; bases with no gene match: 7. The CDR3 region has the DNA TGTGCCAGCAGCACCGGACTAGCGGGCCGTACCGGGGAGCTGTTTTTT. Its translation: CASSTGLAGRTGELFF.

This clone appeared a few times. The J gene is TRBJ2-3, the V gene TRBV29-1, with D possibly called TRBD1 or TRBD2 (6 bases each). CDR3 size: 13 residues. CDR1 and CDR2 from the germline V gene are SQVTM and ANQGSEA. The ends were cut back, 6 bases at V and 2 bases at J, with 12 bases in the middle. Here the CDR3 DNA reads TGCAGCGTGGGGGGCCGGGACACAGATACGCAGTATTTT. Its translation is CSVGGRDTDTQYF.

The CDR3 spells CASSVGPQETQYF. In DNA form, the CDR3 reads TGTGCCAGCAGCGTGGGACCTCAAGAGACCCAGTACTTC. V usage is TRBV7-3 and J usage is TRBJ2-5, with D possibly being TRBD1 or TRBD2 (5 bases each). This CDR3 region has 13 residues. Trimming cost V 5 bases and J 2 bases, with 9 bases left between them. CDR1 is SGHTA, CDR2 FQGTGA, per germline.

This clone was recorded a few times. This chain uses TRBV5-1 with TRBJ1-6; maybe TRBD1 (6 bases). V lost 0 bases, J lost 15 bases, and 13 bases lay in between. CDR1 is SGHRS, CDR2 YFSETQ, per germline. The length of the CDR3 is 13 residues. The CDR3 reads CASSLEGQDLLHF. The CDR3 DNA reads TGCGCCAGCAGCTTGGAGGGACAAGACCTCCTCCACTTT.

This clone was picked up a small number of times. CDR3 sequence: CASRGQANEQFF. For the CDR3, the DNA is TGTGCCAGCAGGGGACAGGCTAATGAGCAGTTCTTC. The chain uses TRBV11-2 and TRBJ2-1, with 8 bases aligning to TRBD1. The germline V gene encodes CDR1 SGHAT and CDR2 FQNNGV. The length of the CDR3 is 12 residues. V trimming: 6 bases; J trimming: 7 bases; junction bases outside the gene matches: 2.

In its sample, this clone was seen once. V usage is TRBV5-4 and J usage is TRBJ2-3; D gene ambiguous. The CDR3 is 14 residues long. Germline V lookup: CDR1 SGHNT, CDR2 YYREEE (reference sequence). V dropped 0 bases and J dropped 2 bases, with 7 bases sitting between them. CDR3 sequence reads: CASSLVTVTDTQYF. The CDR3 DNA follows: TGTGCCAGCAGCTTGGTTACGGTCACAGATACGCAGTATTTT.

The V call is TRBV4-1, the J call TRBJ2-2, with 7 nucleotides matching TRBD1. Germline V gives CDR1 MGHRA, CDR2 YSYEKL. J lost 5 bases, V lost 0 bases, and 9 bases had no gene match. The CDR3 is 17 residues long. The CDR3 DNA follows: TGCGCCAGCAGCCAAGAAGAATGGACAGGTCCTACCGGGGAGCTGTTTTTT. It translates to CASSQEEWTGPTGELFF.

The chain uses TRBV29-1 and TRBJ1-4; D is uncertain. Deletions cut 6 bases from V and 4 bases from J, with 12 bases between. CDR1 is SQVTM and CDR2 is ANQGSEA in the germline V gene. The length of the CDR3 is 13 residues. CDR3 coding DNA: TGCAGCGTGACTCGGGGAGATAATGAAAAACTGTTTTTT. It codes for CSVTRGDNEKLFF.